The 29 T cell receptor beta chains below come from one sample, sequenced in a study of shared clonotypes between healthy human individuals. Generated by immunoSEQ multiplex PCR, the TCRdb table keeps only in-frame clones and is missing some. Of some 2,500,000 clones in the sample, more than 85% were seen once. The material sequenced was naive CD4+ T cells from PBMCs. Stated subset: CD45RA+ positively selected. Receptors were obtained from a man between 18 and 29 years old in good health. Some clones in this sample may be carry-over from other donors' samples.

The J gene is TRBJ2-1, the V gene TRBV20-1; D might be TRBD2 (6 bases). The CDR3 runs to 11 residues. Trimming cost V 4 bases and J 9 bases, with 10 bases left between them. Germline CDR1 reads DFQATT; CDR2 reads SNEGSKA (reference sequence). CDR3 nucleotides: TGCAGTGCTACGAGGAGGGGTGAGCAGTTCTTC. Amino acid sequence: CSATRRGEQFF.

Regarding this clone: This same CDR3 is encoded by further DNA sequences in the sample. The rearrangement uses TRBV28 and TRBJ1-3; D remains ambiguous. Trimming shortened V by 2 bases and J by 0 bases, and 5 bases separated the two germline ends. This CDR3 is built from 14 residues. Germline V gene lookup returns CDR1 MDHEN and CDR2 SYDVKM. CDR3 nucleotides: TGTGCCAGCAGTTTAAGTGACTCTGGAAACACCATATATTTT. Protein sequence: CASSLSDSGNTIYF.

Worth noting for this clone: Relative to the germline gene, one junction end is altered; a read error may explain this. V usage is TRBV6-1 and J usage is TRBJ1-2; 7 bases map to TRBD1. This CDR3 is 13 amino acids long. Per the germline V gene, CDR1 is MNHNS and CDR2 is SASEGT. The CDR3 nucleotides are TGTGCCAGCAGAGAAGGGGGCTACTATGGCTACACCTTC. Translated, it gives CASREGGYYGYTF.

V gene TRBV5-1 combines with J gene TRBJ2-2, with a tentative D call TRBD1 (6 bases). V was shortened by 4 bases and J by 5 bases, with 21 bases between the two germline ends. This CDR3 region has 17 residues. CDR1 SGHRS and CDR2 YFSETQ come from the germline V gene. The CDR3 spells CASSRGFVALRTGELFF. The CDR3 coding sequence is TGCGCCAGCAGCAGGGGGTTTGTGGCCCTGAGGACCGGGGAGCTGTTTTTT.

This clone was detected only once. The V call is TRBV30, the J call TRBJ1-3, with D perhaps matching TRBD1 (6 bases). The germline CDR1 and CDR2 sequences are GTSNPN and SVGIG (reference sequence). This CDR3 spans 15 amino acids. Between the trimmed V and J ends, which lost 7 bases and 1 base, there was a span of 17 bases. In DNA, the CDR3 is TGTGCCTCACAGGGACAATATCTGTCTGGAAACACCATATATTTT. Translating gives CASQGQYLSGNTIYF.

V usage is TRBV5-1 and J usage is TRBJ2-1; 9 nucleotides line up with TRBD1. V trimming: 0 bases; J trimming: 9 bases; junction bases outside the gene matches: 16. CDR1 and CDR2 from the germline V gene are SGHRS and YFSETQ. This CDR3 is 18 amino acids long. In nucleotides, the CDR3 is TGCGCCAGCAGCTTGGTCATGCCGGGGACAGGGTTTTCGGCTGAGCAGTTCTTC. This gives the protein CASSLVMPGTGFSAEQFF.

This clone has only one observation. The J gene is TRBJ2-7, the V gene TRBV7-2; 8 nucleotides align to TRBD1. With V trimmed by 1 base and J by 6 bases, 5 bases remained unmatched. The length of the CDR3 is 14 residues. Germline loops: CDR1 SGHTA, CDR2 FQGNSA. This chain's CDR3 is CASSLVAGGLEQYF. The CDR3 bases are TGTGCCAGCAGCTTAGTTGCAGGGGGCCTCGAGCAGTACTTC.

The CDR3 spells CAWSLGLQASNEKLFF. CDR3 in DNA: TGTGCCTGGAGTTTGGGTCTTCAGGCATCTAATGAAAAACTGTTTTTT. This sequence joins TRBV30 and TRBJ1-4, with D unresolved. CDR3 size: 16 residues. V shed 2 bases and J shed 3 bases, with 16 bases lying between them. Germline CDR1 and CDR2: GTSNPN and SVGIG (reference sequence). The variable domain in full, completed from reference TRBV30 and TRBJ1-4, reads SQTIHQWPATLVQPVGSPLSLECTVEGTSNPNLYWYRQAAGRGLQLLFYSVGIGQISSEVPQNLSASRPQDRQFILSSKKLLLSDSGFYLCAWSLGLQASNEKLFFGSGTQLSVL.

The genes are TRBV10-3 and TRBJ2-3; 11 bases are a match to TRBD2. CDR1 and CDR2 (germline): ENHRY, SYGVKD. This CDR3 is 17 amino acids long. Trimming cost V 5 bases and J 2 bases; bases outside gene matches: 9. CDR3 region: CAISLTSGSGYTDTQYF. DNA of the CDR3: TGTGCCATCAGTCTAACTAGCGGGAGCGGATACACAGATACGCAGTATTTT.

The V call is TRBV6-5, the J call TRBJ1-4, with D uncertain. The CDR3 totals 12 residues. Trimming cost V 5 bases and J 8 bases, with 9 bases left between them. CDR1 and CDR2 from the germline V gene are MNHEY and SVGAGI. CDR3 sequence reads: CASSDRVEKLFF. The CDR3 region has the DNA TGTGCCAGCAGTGACCGGGTCGAAAAACTGTTTTTT.

The chain is built from TRBV5-1 and TRBJ1-1, with D possibly TRBD1 on 5 matching bases. Trimming stripped 3 bases from V and 10 bases from J, with 19 bases between. The V gene's germline CDR1 is SGHRS and CDR2 YFSETQ. This CDR3 contains 14 residues. The CDR3 spells CASSSSWGMEVAFF. As DNA, the CDR3 is TGCGCCAGCAGCTCCTCTTGGGGGATGGAGGTAGCTTTCTTT. Full variable domain (rest looked up from reference TRBV5-1 and TRBJ1-1): KAGVTQTPRYLIKTRGQQVTLSCSPISGHRSVSWYQQTPGQGLQFLFEYFSETQRNKGNFPGRFSGRQFSNSRSEMNVSTLELGDSALYLCASSSSWGMEVAFFGQGTRLTVV.

This clone was recorded a few times. The same CDR3 arises from other DNA sequences in this sample as well. The V and J genes are TRBV5-4 and TRBJ2-3, with D maybe TRBD1 (5 bases). Germline CDR1 SGHNT, CDR2 YYREEE (reference sequence). Trimming removed 1 base from V and 3 bases from J, with 9 bases in between. The CDR3 contains 14 residues. CDR3 sequence (DNA): TGTGCCAGCAGCTTGTGGCAGGGTACAGATACGCAGTATTTT. It specifies CASSLWQGTDTQYF.

The chain combines TRBV7-2 with TRBJ2-1; D gene ambiguous. The V gene lost 11 bases and the J gene lost 0 bases, with 5 bases spanning the gap. This CDR3 spans 11 amino acids. Germline V gene sequence: CDR1 SGHTA, CDR2 FQGNSA. CDR3 in DNA: TGTGCCCTAGTCTCCTACAATGAGCAGTTCTTC. It is translated as CALVSYNEQFF.

This clone appeared once. V is TRBV6-4 and J is TRBJ2-2; TRBD2 agrees at 7 bases. Germline V gene lookup returns CDR1 MRHNA and CDR2 SNTAGT. J gave up 2 bases and V 5 bases, and 2 bases lay outside the gene matches. This CDR3 has 14 amino acids. CDR3 protein: CASSTSVNTGELFF. The DNA for the CDR3 is TGTGCCAGCAGTACTAGCGTAAACACCGGGGAGCTGTTTTTT.

V is TRBV5-6 and J is TRBJ1-1, with D perhaps matching TRBD1 (6 bases). V was cut by 4 bases and J by 14 bases, with 24 bases left in between. The CDR3 runs 14 residues. Germline V lookup: CDR1 SGHDT, CDR2 YYEEEE. For the CDR3, the DNA is TGTGCCAGCAGCACGCGACCGGGGGGCACCTCTCGCTTCTTT. This sequence encodes CASSTRPGGTSRFF.

This chain uses TRBV27 with TRBJ2-7, with TRBD1 matching 11 bases. After removal of 4 bases from V and 6 bases from J, the junction contained 5 bases not matched to a gene. CDR3 length equals 14 residues. Looked up from germline, CDR1 is MNHEY and CDR2 is SMNVEV (reference sequence). CDR3 residues: CASSYHGQGAEQYF. CDR3 nucleotides: TGTGCCAGCAGTTACCACGGACAGGGGGCCGAGCAGTACTTC.

The count of this clone is one. The rearrangement links TRBV5-6 to TRBJ2-5, with D perhaps matching TRBD1 or TRBD2 (5 bases each). V was pared by 2 bases and J by 9 bases, with 29 bases between. The CDR3 runs 18 residues. Germline V CDR1 and CDR2: SGHDT, YYEEEE. CDR3 protein: CASSFGWDRVTDGVAQYF. The CDR3, as DNA: TGTGCCAGCAGCTTTGGGTGGGACCGGGTGACCGATGGGGTGGCCCAGTACTTC.

This clone was recorded only once. The chain joins TRBV18 to TRBJ1-1; D gene uncertain. Trimming took 2 bases from V and 4 from J, leaving 14 bases between them. The CDR3 runs to 15 residues. CDR1 KGHSH and CDR2 LQKENI come from the germline V gene. CDR3 sequence (DNA): TGTGCCAGCTCACCAGACGCGGGCGCGGGCACTGAAGCTTTCTTT. Translation gives CASSPDAGAGTEAFF.

The chain uses TRBV7-2 and TRBJ1-2, with D maybe TRBD1 (5 bases). CDR3 size: 13 residues. From germline, CDR1 is SGHTA and CDR2 FQGNSA. With 3 bases removed from V and 8 bases from J, the gap between germline ends came to 13 bases. This CDR3 is CASSFSFGAGYTF. CDR3 sequence (DNA): TGTGCCAGCAGCTTTAGTTTTGGGGCGGGCTACACCTTC. The entire variable domain, with the rest obtained from reference TRBV7-2 and TRBJ1-2, is as follows: GAGVSQSPSNKVTEKGKDVELRCDPISGHTALYWYRQSLGQGLEFLIYFQGNSAPDKSGLPSDRFSAERTGGSVSTLTIQRTQQEDSAVYLCASSFSFGAGYTFGSGTRLTVV.

The chain uses TRBV6-1 and TRBJ2-1; 10 bases line up with TRBD1. V was clipped by 4 bases and J by 7 bases; unmatched bases: 7. CDR3 length: 15 residues. Germline CDR1 is MNHNS and CDR2 is SASEGT. The CDR3 nucleotides are TGTGCCAGCAGTGGGTGGGGGGGACAGGGGAATGAGCAGTTCTTC. Residues: CASSGWGGQGNEQFF.

This chain connects TRBV18 to TRBJ2-2; D may match TRBD1 or TRBD2 (6 bases each). Trimming removed 2 bases from V and 4 bases from J, with 20 bases in between. The CDR3 is 18 residues long. Germline V lookup: CDR1 KGHSH, CDR2 LQKENI. The CDR3 DNA is TGTGCCAGCTCACCAGAATCGGGGGCAATCCTAAGCACCGGGGAGCTGTTTTTT. The encoded protein is CASSPESGAILSTGELFF.

The chain couples TRBV2 to TRBJ2-7; D possibly corresponds to TRBD1 (5 bases). The CDR3 sequence is 13 residues long. Germline loops: CDR1 SNHLY, CDR2 FYNNEI. Trimming removed 7 bases at V and 7 bases at J, with 17 bases between. In nucleotides, the CDR3 is TGTGCCAGCAAGGACACTACCTCTTGGGAGCAGTACTTC. It is translated as CASKDTTSWEQYF. Using reference TRBV2 and TRBJ2-7 for the parts outside the CDR3, the full variable domain is EPEVTQTPSHQVTQMGQEVILRCVPISNHLYFYWYRQILGQKVEFLVSFYNNEISEKSEIFDDQFSVERPDGSNFTLKIRSTKLEDSAMYFCASKDTTSWEQYFGPGTRLTVT.

This clone was seen a single time. This rearrangement joins TRBV6-5 to TRBJ2-1; 9 bases fit TRBD2. The CDR3 sequence is 16 residues long. The V gene's germline CDR1 is MNHEY and CDR2 SVGAGI. With 4 bases clipped from V and 5 bases from J, the junction kept 9 bases outside the gene matches. The DNA for the CDR3 is TGTGCCAGCAGTTCTCCTGGGACTAGCCCCAACAATGAGCAGTTCTTC. Its translation: CASSSPGTSPNNEQFF.

This chain uses TRBV18 with TRBJ1-1; D unclear. The CDR3 has 13 amino acids. Trimming removed 5 bases at V and 5 bases at J, with 12 bases between. Germline V lookup: CDR1 KGHSH, CDR2 LQKENI. The CDR3, as DNA: TGTGCCAGCTCAGCCCAAACAAATACTGAAGCTTTCTTT. This gives the protein CASSAQTNTEAFF.

V gene TRBV12-5 combines with J gene TRBJ1-1, with D maybe TRBD1 (6 bases). This CDR3 is 15 amino acids long. The germline V and J ends were trimmed by 1 base and 5 bases, with 14 bases remaining between them. The germline CDR1 and CDR2 sequences are LGHNT and FRNRAP. The CDR3 nucleotides are TGTGCTAGTGGTTTGGAACCGGGACAAGGAACTGAAGCTTTCTTT. It is translated as CASGLEPGQGTEAFF.

The chain is built from TRBV6-6 and TRBJ2-1; 12 positions match TRBD2. V trimming: 2 bases; J trimming: 8 bases; junction bases outside the gene matches: 4. The CDR3 totals 15 residues. From germline, CDR1 is MNHNY and CDR2 SVGAGI (reference sequence). CDR3 in amino acids: CASSYKTSGSYEQFF. CDR3 DNA: TGTGCCAGCAGTTACAAGACTAGCGGGAGTTATGAGCAGTTCTTC.

The V and J genes are TRBV9 and TRBJ1-4, with D maybe TRBD1 (6 bases). The V gene lost 3 bases and the J gene lost 14 bases, with 14 bases spanning the gap. CDR3 length: 12 amino acids. CDR1 is SGDLS, CDR2 YYNGEE, per germline. This CDR3 reads CASSADQGSLFF. The CDR3, as DNA: TGTGCCAGCAGCGCCGACCAGGGGAGTCTGTTTTTT.

A note on this clone: This CDR3 is also generated by other DNA sequences in the sample. The chain recombines TRBV30 with TRBJ2-5; D is ambiguous. Germline V gene sequence: CDR1 GTSNPN, CDR2 SVGIG (reference sequence). The CDR3 is made up of 13 amino acids. Deletions cut 1 base from V and 1 base from J, with 7 bases between. CDR3 DNA: TGTGCCTGGAGTGGGGGAATCCAAGAGACCCAGTACTTC. Translating it yields CAWSGGIQETQYF. Drawing the rest from reference TRBV30 and TRBJ2-5, the complete variable domain is SQTIHQWPATLVQPVGSPLSLECTVEGTSNPNLYWYRQAAGRGLQLLFYSVGIGQISSEVPQNLSASRPQDRQFILSSKKLLLSDSGFYLCAWSGGIQETQYFGPGTRLLVL.

Note on this clone: Additional DNA sequences in this sample encode the identical CDR3. V gene TRBV7-3 combines with J gene TRBJ1-1; D not resolved. Germline V lookup: CDR1 SGHTA, CDR2 FQGTGA. Between the trimmed V and J ends, which lost 1 base and 2 bases, there was a span of 8 bases. This CDR3 comprises 14 residues. The CDR3 coding sequence is TGTGCCAGCAGCTTAAATGGGAGAAACACTGAAGCTTTCTTT. Translating gives CASSLNGRNTEAFF.